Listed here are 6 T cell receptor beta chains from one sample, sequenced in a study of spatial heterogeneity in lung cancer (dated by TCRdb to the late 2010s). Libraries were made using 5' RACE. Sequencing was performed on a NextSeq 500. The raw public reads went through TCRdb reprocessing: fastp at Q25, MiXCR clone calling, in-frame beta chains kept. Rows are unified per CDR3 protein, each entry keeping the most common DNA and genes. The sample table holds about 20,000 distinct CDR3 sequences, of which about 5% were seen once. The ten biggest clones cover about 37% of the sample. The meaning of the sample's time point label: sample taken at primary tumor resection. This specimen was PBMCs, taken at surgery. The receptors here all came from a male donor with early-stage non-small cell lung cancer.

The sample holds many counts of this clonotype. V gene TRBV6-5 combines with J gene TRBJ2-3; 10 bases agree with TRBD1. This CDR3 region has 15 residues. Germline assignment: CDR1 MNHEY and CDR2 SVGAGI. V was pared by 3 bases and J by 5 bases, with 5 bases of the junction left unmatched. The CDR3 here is CASSYWDRGKDTQYF. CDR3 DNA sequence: TGTGCCAGCAGTTATTGGGACAGGGGAAAAGATACGCAGTATTTT.

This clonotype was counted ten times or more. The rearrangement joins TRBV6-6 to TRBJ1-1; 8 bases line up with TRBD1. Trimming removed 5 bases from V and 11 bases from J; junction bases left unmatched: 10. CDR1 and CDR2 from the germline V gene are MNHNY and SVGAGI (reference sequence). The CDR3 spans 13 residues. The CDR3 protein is CASSPGQGIKAFF. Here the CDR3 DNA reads TGTGCCAGCAGTCCCGGACAGGGAATCAAGGCTTTCTTT.

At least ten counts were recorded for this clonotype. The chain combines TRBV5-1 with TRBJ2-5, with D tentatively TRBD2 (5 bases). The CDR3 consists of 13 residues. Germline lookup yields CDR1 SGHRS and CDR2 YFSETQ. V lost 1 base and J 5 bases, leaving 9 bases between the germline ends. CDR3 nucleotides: TGCGCCAGCAGCTTGACTAGTTGGGAGACCCAGTACTTC. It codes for CASSLTSWETQYF. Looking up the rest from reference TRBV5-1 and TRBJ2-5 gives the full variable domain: KAGVTQTPRYLIKTRGQQVTLSCSPISGHRSVSWYQQTPGQGLQFLFEYFSETQRNKGNFPGRFSGRQFSNSRSEMNVSTLELGDSALYLCASSLTSWETQYFGPGTRLLVL.

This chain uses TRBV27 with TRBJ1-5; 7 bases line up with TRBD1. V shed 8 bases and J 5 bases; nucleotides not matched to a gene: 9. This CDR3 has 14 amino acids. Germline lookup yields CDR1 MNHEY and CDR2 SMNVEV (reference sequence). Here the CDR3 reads CASGRTGEDQPQHF. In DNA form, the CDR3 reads TGTGCCAGCGGAAGGACAGGAGAGGATCAGCCCCAGCATTTT.

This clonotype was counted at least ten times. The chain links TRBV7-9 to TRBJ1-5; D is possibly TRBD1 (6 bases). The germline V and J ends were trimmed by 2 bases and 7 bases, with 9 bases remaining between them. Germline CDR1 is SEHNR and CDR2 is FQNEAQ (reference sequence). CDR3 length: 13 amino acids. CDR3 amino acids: CASSLKGEQPQHF. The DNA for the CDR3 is TGTGCCAGCAGCTTAAAGGGGGAGCAGCCCCAGCATTTT.

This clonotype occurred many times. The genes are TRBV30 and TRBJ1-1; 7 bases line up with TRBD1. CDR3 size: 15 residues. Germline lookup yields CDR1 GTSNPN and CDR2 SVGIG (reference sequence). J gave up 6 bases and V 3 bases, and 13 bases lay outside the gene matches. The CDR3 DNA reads TGTGCCTGGAGACAGGGACGTTGGGACAGAGCTGAAGCTTTCTTT. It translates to CAWRQGRWDRAEAFF. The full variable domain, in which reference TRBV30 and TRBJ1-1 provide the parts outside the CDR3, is SQTIHQWPATLVQPVGSPLSLECTVEGTSNPNLYWYRQAAGRGLQLLFYSVGIGQISSEVPQNLSASRPQDRQFILSSKKLLLSDSGFYLCAWRQGRWDRAEAFFGQGTRLTVV.